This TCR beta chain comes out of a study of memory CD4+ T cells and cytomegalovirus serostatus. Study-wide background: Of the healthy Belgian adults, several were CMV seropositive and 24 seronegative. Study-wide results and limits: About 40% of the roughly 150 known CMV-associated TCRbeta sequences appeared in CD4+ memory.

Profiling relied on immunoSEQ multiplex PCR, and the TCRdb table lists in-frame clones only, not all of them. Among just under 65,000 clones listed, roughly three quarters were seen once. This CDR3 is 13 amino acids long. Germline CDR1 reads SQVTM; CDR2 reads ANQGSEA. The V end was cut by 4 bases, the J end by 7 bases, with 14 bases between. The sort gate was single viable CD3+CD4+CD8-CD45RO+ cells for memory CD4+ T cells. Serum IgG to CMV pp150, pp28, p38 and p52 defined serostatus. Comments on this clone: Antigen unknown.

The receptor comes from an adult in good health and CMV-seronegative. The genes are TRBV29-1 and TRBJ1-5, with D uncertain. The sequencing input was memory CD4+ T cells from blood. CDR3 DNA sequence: TGCAGCGTTGTAGACGTAGCGGGGCAGCCCCAGCATTTT. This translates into CSVVDVAGQPQHF.